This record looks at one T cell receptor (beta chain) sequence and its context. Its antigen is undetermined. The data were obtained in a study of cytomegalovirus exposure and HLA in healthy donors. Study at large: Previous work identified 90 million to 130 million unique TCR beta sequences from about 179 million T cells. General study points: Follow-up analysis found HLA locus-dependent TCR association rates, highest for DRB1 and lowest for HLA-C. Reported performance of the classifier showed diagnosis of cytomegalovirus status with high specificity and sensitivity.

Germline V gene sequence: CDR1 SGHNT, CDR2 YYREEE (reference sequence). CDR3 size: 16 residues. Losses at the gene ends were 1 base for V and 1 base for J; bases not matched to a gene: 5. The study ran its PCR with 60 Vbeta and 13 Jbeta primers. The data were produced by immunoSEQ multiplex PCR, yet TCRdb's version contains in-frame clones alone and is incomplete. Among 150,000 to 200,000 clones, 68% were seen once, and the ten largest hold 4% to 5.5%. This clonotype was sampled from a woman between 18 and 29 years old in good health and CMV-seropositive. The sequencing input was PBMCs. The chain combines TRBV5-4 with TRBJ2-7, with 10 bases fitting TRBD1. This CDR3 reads CASSLTGTGASYEQYF. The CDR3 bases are TGTGCCAGCAGCTTGACCGGGACAGGGGCATCCTACGAGCAGTACTTC.